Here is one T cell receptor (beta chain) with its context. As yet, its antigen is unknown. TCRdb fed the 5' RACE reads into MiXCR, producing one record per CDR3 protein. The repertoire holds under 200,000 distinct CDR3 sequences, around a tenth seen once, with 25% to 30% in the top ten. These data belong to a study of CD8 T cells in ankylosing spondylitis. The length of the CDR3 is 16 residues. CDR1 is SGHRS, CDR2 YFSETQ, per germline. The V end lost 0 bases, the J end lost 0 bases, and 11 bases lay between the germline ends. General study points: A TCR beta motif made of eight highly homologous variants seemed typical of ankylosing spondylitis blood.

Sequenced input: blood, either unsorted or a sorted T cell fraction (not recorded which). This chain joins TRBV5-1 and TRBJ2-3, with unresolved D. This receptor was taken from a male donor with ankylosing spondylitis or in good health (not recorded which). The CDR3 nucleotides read TGCGCCAGCAGCTTGGGTGGGGATCGGAGCACAGATACGCAGTATTTT. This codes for CASSLGGDRSTDTQYF.